This T cell receptor beta chain was observed in a study of blood T cells in healthy people across ages. A sample-barcoded 5' primer and a J-beta primer mix were used in a second PCR of about 6 to 12 cycles. One entry per CDR3 protein, called by TCRdb with MiXCR from the 5' RACE reads. The sample has roughly 570,000 distinct CDR3 sequences, about 26% seen once. The CDR3 sequence is 13 residues long. Germline V lookup: CDR1 SGHTA, CDR2 FQGTGA. V was pared by 5 bases and J by 4 bases, with 11 bases between. The receptor's source is an older woman in good health. V gene TRBV7-3 combines with J gene TRBJ2-5, with a possible D match to TRBD2 (5 bases). Input material: blood. CDR3 sequence (DNA): TGTGCCAGCAGCCCCCAAAGCGGAGAGACCCAGTACTTC. Translated, it gives CASSPQSGETQYF.